This T cell receptor (beta chain) was found in a study of PD-L1 blockade in urothelial cancer. Study in general: The authors examined blood 3 weeks (second dose) and 6 weeks after treatment start.

The V gene lost 4 bases and the J gene lost 5 bases, with 14 bases spanning the gap. The CDR3 has 14 amino acids. Looked up from germline, CDR1 is MDHEN and CDR2 is SYDVKM. Only in-frame clones appear in the TCRdb table, and some are missing; sequencing was by immunoSEQ multiplex PCR. Here the sample spans 37,000 or so clones, over 75% being singletons. The chain carries TRBV28 and TRBJ1-1; perhaps TRBD1 as D (6 bases). Sample: PBMCs, taken around atezolizumab (anti-PD-L1) treatment. The receptor was derived from a man aged 55 to 70 with urothelial cancer. The CDR3 DNA is TGTGCCAGCAGTTCTCCACAGGGAAGAACTGAAGCTTTCTTT. Residues: CASSSPQGRTEAFF. Together with reference TRBV28 and TRBJ1-1, the CDR3 gives the full variable domain: DVKVTQSSRYLVKRTGEKVFLECVQDMDHENMFWYRQDPGLGLRLIYFSYDVKMKEKGDIPEGYSVSREKKERFSLILESASTNQTSMYLCASSSPQGRTEAFFGQGTRLTVV.